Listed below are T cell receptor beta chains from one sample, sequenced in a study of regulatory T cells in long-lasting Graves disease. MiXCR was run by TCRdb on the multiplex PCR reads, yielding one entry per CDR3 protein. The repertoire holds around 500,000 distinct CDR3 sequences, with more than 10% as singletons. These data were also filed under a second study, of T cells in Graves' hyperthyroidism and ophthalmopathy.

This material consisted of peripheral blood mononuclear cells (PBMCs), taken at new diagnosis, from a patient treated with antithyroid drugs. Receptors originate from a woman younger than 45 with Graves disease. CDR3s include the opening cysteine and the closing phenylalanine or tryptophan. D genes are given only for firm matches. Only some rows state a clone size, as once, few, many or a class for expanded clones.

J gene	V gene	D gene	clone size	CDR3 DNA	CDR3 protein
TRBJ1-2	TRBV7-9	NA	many	TGTGCCAGCAGCTTAGCGGTGACTGGCTACACCTTC	CASSLAVTGYTF
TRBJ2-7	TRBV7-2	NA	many	TGTGCCAGCAGCTTTTATTCGGTGGAGCAGTACTTC	CASSFYSVEQYF
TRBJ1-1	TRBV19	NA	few	TGCGGGGGACCTCAGATAGGGGCTTTCTTT	CGGPQIGAFF
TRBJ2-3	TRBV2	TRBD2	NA	TGTGCCAGCAGTGAGGGGCAGCGGGAGGTGGCAGATACGCAGTATTTT	CASSEGQREVADTQYF
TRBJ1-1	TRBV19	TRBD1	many	TGTGCCATCCCCCAGGACAGGGAAGGCCAAGCTTTCTTT	CAIPQDREGQAFF
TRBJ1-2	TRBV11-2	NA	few	TGTGCCAGCAGCTTCGGGGAATTGAGGGGTGGCTACACCTTC	CASSFGELRGGYTF
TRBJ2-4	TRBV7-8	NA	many	TGTGCCAGCAGCTACGCCGGGACTCAGTACTTC	CASSYAGTQYF
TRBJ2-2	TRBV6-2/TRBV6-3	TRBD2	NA	TGTGCCAGCAGTTACTCGATTAATCTCGGGAGGGCCGGGGGGGAGCTGTTTTTT	CASSYSINLGRAGGELFF
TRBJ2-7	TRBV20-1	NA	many	TGCAGTGCTAGAGCAATGTCAATACAGAGTGCCGCTTACGAGCAGTACTTC	CSARAMSIQSAAYEQYF
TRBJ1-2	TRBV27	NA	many	TGTGCCAGCAGGCCACAGGAGGGGCGCTATGGCTACACCTTC	CASRPQEGRYGYTF
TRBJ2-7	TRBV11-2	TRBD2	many	TGTGCCAGCAGCTTAGATCTGGGACTAGGCCACGAGCAGTACTTC	CASSLDLGLGHEQYF
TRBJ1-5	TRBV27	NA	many	TGTGCCAGCAGTTTATCGCCGGGGTGGGGGGATCAGCCCCAGCATTTT	CASSLSPGWGDQPQHF
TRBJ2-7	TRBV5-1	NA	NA	TGCGCCAGCAGCTGGACGTCGGGAAGCTCCTACGAGCGGTACTTC	CASSWTSGSSYERYF
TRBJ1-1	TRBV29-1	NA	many	TGCAGCGTCTCAGGGATGGGGCACACTGAAGCTTTCTTT	CSVSGMGHTEAFF
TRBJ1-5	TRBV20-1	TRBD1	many	TGCAGTGCCCGACAGGGCGGCAATCAGCCCCAGCATTTT	CSARQGGNQPQHF
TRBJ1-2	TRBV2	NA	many	TGTGCCAGCAGTGGGGCCGTGGCAGCGAGTTATGGCTACACCTTC	CASSGAVAASYGYTF
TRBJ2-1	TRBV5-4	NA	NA	TGTGCCAGCAGGATAGAGGGTGAGCAGTTCTTC	CASRIEGEQFF
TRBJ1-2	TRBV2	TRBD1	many	TGTGCCAGCAGGAGAGGACAGGGGGCGAACTATGGCTACACCTTC	CASRRGQGANYGYTF
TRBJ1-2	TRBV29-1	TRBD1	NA	TGCAGCGTTGAACGGACAGGGAATGTCGGCTATGGCTACACCTTC	CSVERTGNVGYGYTF
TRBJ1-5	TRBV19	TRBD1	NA	TGTGCCAGTAGTTGGGCAGGGGGACAGCCCCAGCATTTT	CASSWAGGQPQHF
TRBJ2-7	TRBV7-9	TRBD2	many	TGTGCCAGCAGCTTGGCTAGCGGGTACTCCTACGAGCAGTACTTC	CASSLASGYSYEQYF
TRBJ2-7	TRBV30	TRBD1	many	TGTGCCTGGACGGGACAGGGGAACTACGAGCAGTACTTC	CAWTGQGNYEQYF
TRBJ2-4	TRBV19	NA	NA	TGTGCCAGTAGTATAGTTGGCAGATCGACCCCCAAGATAGCCAAAAACATTCAGTACTTC	CASSIVGRSTPKIAKNIQYF
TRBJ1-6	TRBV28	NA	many	TGTGCCAGCAGTATACGGACAGCGTTGAATTCACCCCTCCACTTT	CASSIRTALNSPLHF
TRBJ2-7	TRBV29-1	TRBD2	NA	TGCAGCGTTGGTGGCTTAGCGGGCGGACCCTACGAGCAGTACTTC	CSVGGLAGGPYEQYF
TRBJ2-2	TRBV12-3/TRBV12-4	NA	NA	TGTGCCAGCAGTTTACATGGGGGAAACACCGGGGAGCTGTTTTTT	CASSLHGGNTGELFF
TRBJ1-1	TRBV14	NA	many	TGTGCCAGCAGCACACATTTCGGAGGAATGGTCACTGAAGCTTTCTTT	CASSTHFGGMVTEAFF
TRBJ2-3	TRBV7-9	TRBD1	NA	TGTGCCAGCAGCTTAAGACAGGGAAACACAGATACGCGGTATTTT	CASSLRQGNTDTRYF
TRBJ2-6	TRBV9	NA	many	TGTGCCAGCGGAGGACAAGAAAAAACTGGGGCCAACGTCCTGACTTTC	CASGGQEKTGANVLTF
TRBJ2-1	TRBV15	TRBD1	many	TGTGCCACCAGCAGAGATCACGGGACAGCTTACAATGAGCAGTTCTTC	CATSRDHGTAYNEQFF
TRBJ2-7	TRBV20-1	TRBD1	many	TGCAGTGCTAGTGGGACAGGGGAGGACGAGCAGTACTTC	CSASGTGEDEQYF
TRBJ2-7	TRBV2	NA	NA	TGTGCCAGCACCTACGAGCAGTACTTC	CASTYEQYF
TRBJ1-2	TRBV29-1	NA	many	TGCAGCGTTGAATTTCCGGGGCGGTACTATGGCTACACCTTC	CSVEFPGRYYGYTF
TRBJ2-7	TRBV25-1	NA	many	TGTGCCAGCAACATAGAAAAGGAGCGGGTCTACGAGCAGTACTTC	CASNIEKERVYEQYF
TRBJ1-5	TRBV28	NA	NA	TGTGCCAGCAGAGGGGCATCCATTAGCAATCAGCCCCAGCATTTT	CASRGASISNQPQHF
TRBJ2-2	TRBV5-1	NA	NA	TGCGCCAGCAGCCCGGAGAGGAACACCGGGGAGCTGTTTTTT	CASSPERNTGELFF
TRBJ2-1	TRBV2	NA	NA	TGTGCCAGCAGTGAATCCAGCTACAATGAGCAGTTCTTC	CASSESSYNEQFF
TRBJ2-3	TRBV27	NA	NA	TGTGCCAGCAGTTCTCAGGGGGGTGGCACAGATACGCAGTATTTT	CASSSQGGGTDTQYF
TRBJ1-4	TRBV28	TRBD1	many	TGTGCCAGCAGTTCCAGGACAGGGGGGACCGAAAAACTGTTTTTT	CASSSRTGGTEKLFF
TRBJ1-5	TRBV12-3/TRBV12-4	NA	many	TGTGCCAGCAGTTTCCCCTATAGCAATCAGCCCCAGCATTTT	CASSFPYSNQPQHF
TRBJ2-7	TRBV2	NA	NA	TGTGCCAGCAGTCAAAGTGACGAGCAGTACTTC	CASSQSDEQYF
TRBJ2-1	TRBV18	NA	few	TGTGCCAGCTCGCCCACAGCTTATAGCAGGAGGAACAATGAGCAGTTCTTC	CASSPTAYSRRNNEQFF
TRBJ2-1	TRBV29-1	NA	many	TGCAGCGTTGAAGATTTGAAGGGCCCTAGAGGGGAATTCTCCTACAATGAGCAGTTCTTC	CSVEDLKGPRGEFSYNEQFF
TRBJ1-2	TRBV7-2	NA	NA	TGTGCCAGCAGCTACGTGAGGGGCAGCGATGGCTACACCTTC	CASSYVRGSDGYTF
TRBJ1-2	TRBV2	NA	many	TGTGCCAGCAGTGATGATGGCAGGGGAAGTATGGGCTACACCTTC	CASSDDGRGSMGYTF
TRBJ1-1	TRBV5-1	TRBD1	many	TGCGCCAGCAGCATCATCGACAGGGGGCGAGGGGGAAACACTGAAGCTTTCTTT	CASSIIDRGRGGNTEAFF
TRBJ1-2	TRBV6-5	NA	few	TGTGCCAGCAGTTATACCCCCTCCCAACAGGGTAATAGAGGCTACACCTTC	CASSYTPSQQGNRGYTF
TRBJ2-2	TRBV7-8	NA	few	TGTGCCAGCAGGGTAACAGGGACCGGGGAGCTGTTTTTT	CASRVTGTGELFF
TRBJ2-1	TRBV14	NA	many	TGTGCCAGCAGCCAAGACTTTCGTAGCAATGAGCAGTTCTTC	CASSQDFRSNEQFF
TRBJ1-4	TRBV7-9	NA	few	TGTGCCAGCAGCTTAGCGCGTGGGGCTAATGAAAAACTGTTTTTT	CASSLARGANEKLFF
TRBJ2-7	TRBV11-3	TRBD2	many	TGTGCCAGCAGCAAAGCTAGCGGGAGGCGACCCTACGAGCAGTACTTC	CASSKASGRRPYEQYF
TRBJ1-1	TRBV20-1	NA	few	TGCAGTGCCCCGAAAGGCTATCTTGAAGCTTTCTTT	CSAPKGYLEAFF
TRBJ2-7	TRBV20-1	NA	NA	TGCAGTGCTAGAAGGCGGGCTTACGAGCAGTGCTTC	CSARRRAYEQCF